Described below is a single TCR beta chain sequence and its context. The donors were part of the validation cohort of over a hundred subjects. That cohort was separate from the first cohort, which comprised about 670 subjects. Per the germline V gene, CDR1 is LNHDA and CDR2 is SQIVND (reference sequence). CDR3 length: 14 residues. Trimming took off 0 bases at V and 7 bases at J, with 11 bases between the two ends. The sample originates from a study of cytomegalovirus exposure and HLA in healthy donors. Profiling relied on immunoSEQ multiplex PCR, and the TCRdb table lists in-frame clones only, not all of them. The table has around 120,000 clones, around nine tenths seen once.

Sequencing was performed on PBMCs. The receptor comes from a man aged 18-30 years in good health and CMV-seropositive. This chain joins TRBV19 and TRBJ2-3; D is possibly TRBD2 (7 bases). The CDR3 here is CASSIDGGANTQYF. The CDR3 DNA reads TGTGCCAGTAGTATAGATGGGGGGGCGAATACGCAGTATTTT.